The rows below give T cell receptor beta chains drawn from one sample of a study of T cells in Graves' hyperthyroidism and ophthalmopathy. TCRdb re-analysed the multiplex PCR reads in MiXCR, keeping a single row per CDR3 protein. The table lists fewer than 700,000 distinct CDR3 sequences, 17% of them singletons. Sequenced material: blood. The receptors derive from a woman aged 18-29 years with Graves' ophthalmopathy. CDR3s include the opening cysteine and the closing phenylalanine or tryptophan. The order of the fields is J gene, V gene, CDR3 protein.

>TRBJ1-3|TRBV7-2
CASSLGASGNTIYF
>TRBJ2-5|TRBV20-1
CSAYNGQGARTQYF
>TRBJ2-7|TRBV5-5
CASSKDSPYEQYF
>TRBJ2-1|TRBV6-1
CASSKQGGSVWDEQFF
>TRBJ2-1|TRBV6-2/TRBV6-3
CASSTAMMGNEQFF
>TRBJ2-7|TRBV18
CASSQGDRGSEQYF
>TRBJ2-5|TRBV28
CASSPDGLQETQYF
>TRBJ1-6|TRBV6-1
CASRMTGGFSSPLHF
>TRBJ2-1|TRBV7-3
CASSSGGVGNEQFF
>TRBJ1-5|TRBV6-1
CASSEFGTGGEPQHF
>TRBJ2-1|TRBV20-1
CSARDAASGSNEQFF
>TRBJ2-7|TRBV28
CASSLRRTGLSYEQYF
>TRBJ2-3|TRBV19
CATSTLAEDTDTQYF
>TRBJ1-5|TRBV4-2
CASSSYRGLDQPQHF
>TRBJ2-2|TRBV6-2/TRBV6-3
CASSLTGRNDGELFF
>TRBJ1-1|TRBV6-2/TRBV6-3
CASSYAGGTSWRGNTEAFF
>TRBJ2-2|TRBV5-5
CASSPRQGTYTGELFF
>TRBJ1-3|TRBV6-1
CASSAGTARSSGNTIYF
>TRBJ2-1|TRBV11-3
CASSLGRYNNEQFF
>TRBJ2-3|TRBV6-1
CASSEQYADTQYF
>TRBJ2-5|TRBV7-2
CASSLGLAGGQKTQYF
>TRBJ2-7|TRBV6-1
CASAFGTGGYEQYF
>TRBJ2-6|TRBV7-3
CASSLTVDSGANVLTF
>TRBJ2-5|TRBV6-1
CASDRSAEQHPQYF
>TRBJ2-1|TRBV20-1
CSARVASGTVSYNEQFF
>TRBJ2-1|TRBV20-1
CSASIPGLESNEQFF
>TRBJ2-5|TRBV3-1
CASSQDQGGPLYYQETQYF
>TRBJ1-4|TRBV11-2
CASSFSGQGTATGKLFF